This TCR beta chain was found in a study of beta chain features in type 1 diabetes. Study results and caveats: A moderate, significant TCRB CDR3 shortening appeared in type 1 diabetes across four CD4+ subsets. Fewer insertions but more deletions were seen at VDJ junctions in type 1 diabetes patients. In these data, an HLA type influence on TCRB rearrangement remained unresolved.

Expressed TCRB transcripts were sequenced, since all the RNA that had been isolated was reverse transcribed. The data were produced by immunoSEQ multiplex PCR, yet TCRdb's version contains in-frame clones alone and is incomplete. The sample holds 300,000 to 350,000 clones, less than 9.5% seen once. V lost 3 bases to trimming and J lost 4 bases, with 13 bases between them. Germline CDR1 and CDR2: SGHAT and FQNNGV. The CDR3 loop spans 15 amino acids. Note on this clone: Its antigen is currently unknown. Other DNA sequences in this specimen translate into the identical CDR3.

This receptor was obtained from a young woman in good health. The rearrangement uses TRBV11-2 and TRBJ2-1, with D perhaps TRBD1 (5 bases). Sequenced: central memory CD4+ T cells from blood. CDR3 nucleotides: TGTGCCAGCAGCTTGGGGCAGGGATCGTACAATGAGCAGTTCTTC. Amino acids: CASSLGQGSYNEQFF.